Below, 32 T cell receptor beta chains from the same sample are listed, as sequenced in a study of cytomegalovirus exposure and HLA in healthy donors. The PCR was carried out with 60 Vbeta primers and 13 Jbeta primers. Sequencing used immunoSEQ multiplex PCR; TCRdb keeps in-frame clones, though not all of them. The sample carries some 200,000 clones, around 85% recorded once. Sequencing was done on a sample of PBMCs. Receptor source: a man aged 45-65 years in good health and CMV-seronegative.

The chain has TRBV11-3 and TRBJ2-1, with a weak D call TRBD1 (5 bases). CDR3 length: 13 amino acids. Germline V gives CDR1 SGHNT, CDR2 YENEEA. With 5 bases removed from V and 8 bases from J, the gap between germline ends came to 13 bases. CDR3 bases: TGTGCCAGCAGCCCTGGGGCAGGCGATGAGCAGTTCTTC. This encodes CASSPGAGDEQFF. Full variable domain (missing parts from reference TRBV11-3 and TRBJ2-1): EAGVVQSPRYKIIEKKQPVAFWCNPISGHNTLYWYLQNLGQGPELLIRYENEEAVDDSQLPKDRFSAERLKGVDSTLKIQPAELGDSAVYLCASSPGAGDEQFFGPGTRLTVL.

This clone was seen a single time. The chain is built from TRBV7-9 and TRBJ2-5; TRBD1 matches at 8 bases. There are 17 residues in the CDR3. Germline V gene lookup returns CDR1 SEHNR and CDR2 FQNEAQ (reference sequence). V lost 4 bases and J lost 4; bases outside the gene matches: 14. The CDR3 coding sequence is TGTGCCAGCAGCTCCCCTGGGGCAGGGGGCCGAAGAGAGACCCAGTACTTC. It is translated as CASSSPGAGGRRETQYF.

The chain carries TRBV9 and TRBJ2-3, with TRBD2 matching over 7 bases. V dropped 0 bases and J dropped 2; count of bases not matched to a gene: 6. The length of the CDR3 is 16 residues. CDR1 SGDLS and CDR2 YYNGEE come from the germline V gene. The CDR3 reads CASSVDGGGSTDTQYF. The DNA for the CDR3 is TGTGCCAGCAGCGTAGATGGCGGGGGTTCCACAGATACGCAGTATTTT.

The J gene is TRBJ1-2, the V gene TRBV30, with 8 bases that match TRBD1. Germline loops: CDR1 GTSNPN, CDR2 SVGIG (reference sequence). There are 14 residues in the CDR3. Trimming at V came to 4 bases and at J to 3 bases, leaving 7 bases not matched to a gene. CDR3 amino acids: CAWIVGQGYYGYTF. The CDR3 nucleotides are TGTGCCTGGATCGTTGGACAGGGATACTATGGCTACACCTTC.

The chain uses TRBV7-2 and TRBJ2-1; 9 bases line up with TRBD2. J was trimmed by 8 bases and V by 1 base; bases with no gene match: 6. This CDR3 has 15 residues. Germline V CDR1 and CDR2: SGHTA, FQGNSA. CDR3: CASSLVVAGEYEQFF. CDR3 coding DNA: TGTGCCAGCAGCTTAGTGGTAGCGGGGGAATATGAGCAGTTCTTC.

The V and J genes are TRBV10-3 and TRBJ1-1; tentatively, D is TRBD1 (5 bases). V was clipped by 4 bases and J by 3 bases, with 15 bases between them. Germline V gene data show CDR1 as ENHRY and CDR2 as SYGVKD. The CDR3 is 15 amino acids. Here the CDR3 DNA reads TGTGCCATCAGTGTACGTGGGGCGGGGGACACTGAAGCTTTCTTT. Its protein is CAISVRGAGDTEAFF.

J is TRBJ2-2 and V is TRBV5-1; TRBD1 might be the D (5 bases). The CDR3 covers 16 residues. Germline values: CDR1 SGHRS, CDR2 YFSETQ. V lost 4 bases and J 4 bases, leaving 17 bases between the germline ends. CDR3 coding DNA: TGCGCCAGCAGCGAAACACCAGGGATTTCCACCGGGGAGCTGTTTTTT. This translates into CASSETPGISTGELFF.

The DNA for the CDR3 is TGTGCCAGCAGCCAAGCCGGGACAGAGGCCTACAATGAGCAGTTCTTC. Protein product: CASSQAGTEAYNEQFF. The rearrangement links TRBV14 to TRBJ2-1, with TRBD1 identical over 7 bases. V lost 1 base to trimming and J lost 2 bases; unmatched junction nucleotides: 5. Germline V gene lookup returns CDR1 SGHDN and CDR2 FVKESK. The CDR3 covers 16 residues. The whole variable domain, filled in from reference TRBV14 and TRBJ2-1, reads EAGVTQFPSHSVIEKGQTVTLRCDPISGHDNLYWYRRVMGKEIKFLLHFVKESKQDESGMPNNRFLAERTGGTYSTLKVQPAELEDSGVYFCASSQAGTEAYNEQFFGPGTRLTVL.

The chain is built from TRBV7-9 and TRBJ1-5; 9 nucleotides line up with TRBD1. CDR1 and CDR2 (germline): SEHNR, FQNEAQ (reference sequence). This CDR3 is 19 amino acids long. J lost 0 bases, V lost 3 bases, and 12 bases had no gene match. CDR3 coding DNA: TGTGCCAGCAGCTTGGTGGGGACAGGGCTCCCATATAGCAATCAGCCCCAGCATTTT. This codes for CASSLVGTGLPYSNQPQHF.

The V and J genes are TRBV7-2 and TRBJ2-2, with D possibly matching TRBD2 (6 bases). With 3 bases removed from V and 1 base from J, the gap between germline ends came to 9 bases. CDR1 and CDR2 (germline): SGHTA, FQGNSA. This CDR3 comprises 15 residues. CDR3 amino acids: CASSLEGRNTGELFF. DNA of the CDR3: TGTGCCAGCAGCTTGGAGGGACGGAACACCGGGGAGCTGTTTTTT.

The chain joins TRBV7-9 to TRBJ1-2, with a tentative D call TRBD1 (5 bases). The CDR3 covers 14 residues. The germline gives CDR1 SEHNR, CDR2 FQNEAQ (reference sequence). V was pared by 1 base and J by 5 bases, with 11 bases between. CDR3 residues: CASSLGTGAYGYTF. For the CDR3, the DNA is TGTGCCAGCAGCTTAGGTACAGGAGCTTATGGCTACACCTTC.

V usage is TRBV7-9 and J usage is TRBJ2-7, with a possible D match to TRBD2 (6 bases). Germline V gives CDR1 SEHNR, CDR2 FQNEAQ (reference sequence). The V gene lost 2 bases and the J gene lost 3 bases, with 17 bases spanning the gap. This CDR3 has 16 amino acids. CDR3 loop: CASSLFRGSGDYEQYF. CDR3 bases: TGTGCCAGCAGCTTATTTCGGGGGTCCGGGGACTACGAGCAGTACTTC.

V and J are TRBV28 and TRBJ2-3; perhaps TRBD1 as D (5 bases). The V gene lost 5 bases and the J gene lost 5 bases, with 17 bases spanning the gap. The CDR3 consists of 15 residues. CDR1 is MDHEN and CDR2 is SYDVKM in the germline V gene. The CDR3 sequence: CASSNPPRAEDTQYF. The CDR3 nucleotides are TGTGCCAGCAGTAACCCCCCCAGGGCGGAAGATACGCAGTATTTT.

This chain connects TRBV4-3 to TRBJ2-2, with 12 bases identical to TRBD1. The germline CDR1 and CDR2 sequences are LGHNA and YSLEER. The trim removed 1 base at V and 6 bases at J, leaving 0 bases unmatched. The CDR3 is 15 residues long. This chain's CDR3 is CASSQGDRGPGELFF. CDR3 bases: TGCGCCAGCAGCCAAGGGGACAGGGGGCCCGGGGAGCTGTTTTTT.

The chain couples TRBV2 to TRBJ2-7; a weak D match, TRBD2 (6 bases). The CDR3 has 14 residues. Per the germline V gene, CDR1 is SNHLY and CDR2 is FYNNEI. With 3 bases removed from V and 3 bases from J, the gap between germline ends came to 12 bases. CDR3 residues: CASSEGEEVYEQYF. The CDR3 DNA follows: TGTGCCAGCAGTGAGGGGGAGGAAGTCTACGAGCAGTACTTC.

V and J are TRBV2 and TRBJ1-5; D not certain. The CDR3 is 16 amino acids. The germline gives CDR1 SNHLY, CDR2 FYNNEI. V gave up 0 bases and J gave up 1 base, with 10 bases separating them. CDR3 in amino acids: CASSEALLRSNQPQHF. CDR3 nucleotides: TGTGCCAGCAGTGAAGCGCTTCTCAGGAGCAATCAGCCCCAGCATTTT.

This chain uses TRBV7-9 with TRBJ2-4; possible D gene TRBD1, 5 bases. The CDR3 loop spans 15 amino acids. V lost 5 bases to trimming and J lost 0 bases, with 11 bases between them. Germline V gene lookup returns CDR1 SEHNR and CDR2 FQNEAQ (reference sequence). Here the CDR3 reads CASSEWGQAKNIQYF. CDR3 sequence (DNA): TGTGCCAGCAGCGAGTGGGGCCAAGCCAAAAACATTCAGTACTTC.

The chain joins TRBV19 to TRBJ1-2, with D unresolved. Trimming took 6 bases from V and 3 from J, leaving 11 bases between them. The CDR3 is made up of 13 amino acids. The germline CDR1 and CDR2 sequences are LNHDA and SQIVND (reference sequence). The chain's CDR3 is CASSPREDYGYTF. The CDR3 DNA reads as TGTGCCAGTAGCCCTCGGGAGGACTATGGCTACACCTTC.

DNA for the CDR3: TGTGCCAGCAGTTCTTACAGGGGGCGCAGGGATGAAAAACTGTTTTTT. Protein: CASSSYRGRRDEKLFF. V is TRBV27 and J is TRBJ1-4; TRBD1 agrees at 9 bases. The germline V gene encodes CDR1 MNHEY and CDR2 SMNVEV (reference sequence). The CDR3 totals 16 residues. V shed 4 bases, J shed 6 bases, and the junction held 9 bases outside the gene matches.

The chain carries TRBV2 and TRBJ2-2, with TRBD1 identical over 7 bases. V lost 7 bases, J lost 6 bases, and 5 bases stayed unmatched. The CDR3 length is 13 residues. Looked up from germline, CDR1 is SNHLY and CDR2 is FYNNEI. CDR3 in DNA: TGTGCCAGCAATACTCAGGGGGCCGGGGAGCTGTTTTTT. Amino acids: CASNTQGAGELFF.

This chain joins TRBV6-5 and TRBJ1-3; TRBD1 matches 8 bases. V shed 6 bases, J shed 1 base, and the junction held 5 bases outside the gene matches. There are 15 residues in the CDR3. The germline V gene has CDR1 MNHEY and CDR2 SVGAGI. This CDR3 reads CASSRGQGSGNTIYF. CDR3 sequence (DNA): TGTGCCAGCAGCAGAGGACAGGGATCTGGAAACACCATATATTTT.

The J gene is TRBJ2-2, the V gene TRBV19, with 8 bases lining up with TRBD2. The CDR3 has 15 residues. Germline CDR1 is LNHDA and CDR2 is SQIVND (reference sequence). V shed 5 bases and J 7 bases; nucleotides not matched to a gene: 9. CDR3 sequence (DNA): TGTGCCAGTAGTTCCTGGACTAGCCGTGGCGGGGAGCTGTTTTTT. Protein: CASSSWTSRGGELFF.

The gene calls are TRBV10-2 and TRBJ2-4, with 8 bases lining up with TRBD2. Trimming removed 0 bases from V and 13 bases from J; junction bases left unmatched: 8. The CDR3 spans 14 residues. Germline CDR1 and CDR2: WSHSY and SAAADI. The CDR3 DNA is TGCGCCAGCAGTGAGTCGACGCGGGGGGCCCACCAGTACTTC. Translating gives CASSESTRGAHQYF.

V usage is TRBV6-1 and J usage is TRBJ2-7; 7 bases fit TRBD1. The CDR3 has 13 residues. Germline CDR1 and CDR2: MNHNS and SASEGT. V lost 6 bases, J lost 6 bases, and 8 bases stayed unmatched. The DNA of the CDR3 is TGTGCCAGCAGGGTTGACAGGGTGGGCGAGCAGTACTTC. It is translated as CASRVDRVGEQYF.

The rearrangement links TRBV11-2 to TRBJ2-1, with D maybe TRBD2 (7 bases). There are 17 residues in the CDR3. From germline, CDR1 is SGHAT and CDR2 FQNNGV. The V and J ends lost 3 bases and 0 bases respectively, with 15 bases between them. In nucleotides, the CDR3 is TGTGCCAGCAGCTTTCGCCGGGGGGCGCTCTCCTACAATGAGCAGTTCTTC. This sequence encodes CASSFRRGALSYNEQFF.

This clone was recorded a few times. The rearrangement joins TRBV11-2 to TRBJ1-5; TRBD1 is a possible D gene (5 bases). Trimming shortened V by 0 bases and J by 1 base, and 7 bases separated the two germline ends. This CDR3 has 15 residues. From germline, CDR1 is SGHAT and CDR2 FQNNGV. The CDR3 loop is CASSLEGQSNQPQHF. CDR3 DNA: TGTGCCAGCAGCTTAGAGGGGCAAAGCAATCAGCCCCAGCATTTT.

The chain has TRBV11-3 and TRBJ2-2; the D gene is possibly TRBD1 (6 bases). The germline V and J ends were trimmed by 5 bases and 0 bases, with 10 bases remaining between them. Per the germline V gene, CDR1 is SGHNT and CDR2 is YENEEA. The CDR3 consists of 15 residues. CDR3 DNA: TGTGCCAGCAGCAAACAGGGTCCGAACACCGGGGAGCTGTTTTTT. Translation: CASSKQGPNTGELFF.

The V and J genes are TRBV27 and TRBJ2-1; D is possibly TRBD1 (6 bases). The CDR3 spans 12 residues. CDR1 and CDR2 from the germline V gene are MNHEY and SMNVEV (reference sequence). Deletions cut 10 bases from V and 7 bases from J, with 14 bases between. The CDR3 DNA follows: TGTGCCACTACGACAGGCAGGAATGAGCAGTTCTTC. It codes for CATTTGRNEQFF.

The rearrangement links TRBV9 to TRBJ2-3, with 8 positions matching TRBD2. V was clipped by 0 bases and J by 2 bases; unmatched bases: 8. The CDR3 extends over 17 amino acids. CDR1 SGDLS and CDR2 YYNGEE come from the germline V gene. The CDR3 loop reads CASSVEGSGALTDTQYF. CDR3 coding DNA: TGTGCCAGCAGCGTAGAGGGTAGCGGGGCACTCACAGATACGCAGTATTTT. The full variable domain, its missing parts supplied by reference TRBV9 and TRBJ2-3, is DSGVTQTPKHLITATGQRVTLRCSPRSGDLSVYWYQQSLDQGLQFLIQYYNGEERAKGNILERFSAQQFPDLHSELNLSSLELGDSALYFCASSVEGSGALTDTQYFGPGTRLTVL.

CDR3 sequence (DNA): TGCGCCAGCAGCCAAGGTTTGGGGGGCACTGAAGCTTTCTTT. It yields the protein CASSQGLGGTEAFF. This chain connects TRBV4-3 to TRBJ1-1; D possibly corresponds to TRBD1 (5 bases). CDR3 size: 14 residues. Germline lookup yields CDR1 LGHNA and CDR2 YSLEER. Trimming removed 1 base from V and 4 bases from J, with 10 bases in between.

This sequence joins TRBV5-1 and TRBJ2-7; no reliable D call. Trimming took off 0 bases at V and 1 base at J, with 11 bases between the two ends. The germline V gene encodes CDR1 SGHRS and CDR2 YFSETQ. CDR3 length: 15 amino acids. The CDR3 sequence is CASSLGSAGSYEQYF. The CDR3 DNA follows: TGCGCCAGCAGCTTGGGGTCGGCAGGATCCTACGAGCAGTACTTC.

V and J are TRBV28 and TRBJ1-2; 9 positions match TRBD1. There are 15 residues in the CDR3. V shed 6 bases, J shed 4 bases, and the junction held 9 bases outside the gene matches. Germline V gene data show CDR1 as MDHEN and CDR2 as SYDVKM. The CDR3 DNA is TGTGCCAGCAGGACCACCGGGACAGGGACCTATGGCTACACCTTC. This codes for CASRTTGTGTYGYTF.